Listed here is a single T cell receptor (beta chain). Its cognate antigen is unknown. TCRdb's table, derived via immunoSEQ multiplex PCR, lists solely in-frame clones and lacks some. Seen here are tens of thousands of clones, roughly 89% observed once, and the top ten hold approximately 0.4%. The data derive from a study of Tregs in tolerant kidney transplant recipients. Study results and caveats: This study did not directly address biological reproducibility.

V was cut by 0 bases and J by 2 bases, with 14 bases left in between. CDR1 is MNHEY, CDR2 SVGAGI, per germline. CDR3 length: 16 residues. Sequences were derived from CD4+ T cells from blood, sampled before the transplant. This sequence was found in a human donor who received a combined kidney and bone marrow transplant. The chain carries TRBV6-5 and TRBJ2-7; perhaps TRBD2 as D (6 bases). CDR3 in DNA: TGTGCCAGCAGTTACTCCTTGCGGGATTTCCCCTACGAGCAGTACTTC. Its protein product is CASSYSLRDFPYEQYF.